Listed here is a single T cell receptor beta chain. Its antigen is unknown. These data come from a study of beta chain features in type 1 diabetes. Overall study results and limits: Since sequencing was performed on cDNA, cells with high TCR expression could be over-represented. Significant though moderate, a shortening of TCRB CDR3s appeared in all four CD4+ subsets of Type 1 diabetes patients.

Germline trimming cut 3 bases from V and 8 bases from J; bases unmatched to any gene: 10. CDR3 size: 14 residues. Germline CDR1 and CDR2: SGHRS and YFSETQ. Expressed TCRB transcripts were sequenced, since all the RNA that had been isolated was reverse transcribed. Data came from immunoSEQ multiplex PCR; TCRdb stores just in-frame clones and leaves some out. The sample includes about 150,000 clones, approximately 8.1% of them seen just once. This TCR derives from a woman in her 40s with type 1 diabetes. This rearrangement joins TRBV5-1 to TRBJ1-2; the match to TRBD1 covers 7 bases. The sequenced material came from central memory CD4+ T cells from blood. DNA of the CDR3: TGCGCCAGCAGCTCCTTTGACAGGGCAGGGGGCTACACCTTC. This encodes CASSSFDRAGGYTF.